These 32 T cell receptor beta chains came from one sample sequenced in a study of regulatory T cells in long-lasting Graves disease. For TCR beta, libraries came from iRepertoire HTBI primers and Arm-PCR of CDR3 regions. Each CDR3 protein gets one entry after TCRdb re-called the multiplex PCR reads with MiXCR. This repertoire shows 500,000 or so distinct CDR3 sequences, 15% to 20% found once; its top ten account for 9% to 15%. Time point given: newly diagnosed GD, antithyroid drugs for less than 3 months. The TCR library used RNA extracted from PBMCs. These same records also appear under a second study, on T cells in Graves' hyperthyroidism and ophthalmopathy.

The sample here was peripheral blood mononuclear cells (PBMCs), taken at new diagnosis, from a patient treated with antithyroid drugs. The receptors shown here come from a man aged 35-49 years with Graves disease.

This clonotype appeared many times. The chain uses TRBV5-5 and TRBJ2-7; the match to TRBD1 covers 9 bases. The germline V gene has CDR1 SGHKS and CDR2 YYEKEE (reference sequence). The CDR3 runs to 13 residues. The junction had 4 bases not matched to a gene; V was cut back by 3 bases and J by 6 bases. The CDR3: CASSWGTGTEQYF. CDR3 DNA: TGTGCCAGCAGCTGGGGGACAGGGACCGAGCAGTACTTC.

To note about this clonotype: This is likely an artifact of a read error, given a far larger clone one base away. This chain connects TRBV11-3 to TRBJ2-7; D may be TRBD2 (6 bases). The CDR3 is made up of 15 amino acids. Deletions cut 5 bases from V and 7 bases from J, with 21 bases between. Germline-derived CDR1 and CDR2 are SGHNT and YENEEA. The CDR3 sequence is CASSGGDGEFDEQYF. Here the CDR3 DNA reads TGTGCCAGCAGCGGAGGGGACGGGGAATTCGATGAGCAGTACTTC.

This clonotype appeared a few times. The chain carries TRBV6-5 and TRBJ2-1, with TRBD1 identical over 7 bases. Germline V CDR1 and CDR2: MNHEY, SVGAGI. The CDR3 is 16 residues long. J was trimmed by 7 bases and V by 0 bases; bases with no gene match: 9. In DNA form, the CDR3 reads TGTGCCAGCAGTTACTCGTTCTCCTCAGGGGGAAATGAGCAGTTCTTC. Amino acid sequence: CASSYSFSSGGNEQFF.

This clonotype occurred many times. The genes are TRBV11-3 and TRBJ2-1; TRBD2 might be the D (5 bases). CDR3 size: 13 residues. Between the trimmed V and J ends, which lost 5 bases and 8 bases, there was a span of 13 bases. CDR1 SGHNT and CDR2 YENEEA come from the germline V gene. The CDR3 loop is CASSTAPGYEQFF. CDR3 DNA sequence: TGTGCCAGCAGCACCGCCCCGGGGTATGAGCAGTTCTTC.

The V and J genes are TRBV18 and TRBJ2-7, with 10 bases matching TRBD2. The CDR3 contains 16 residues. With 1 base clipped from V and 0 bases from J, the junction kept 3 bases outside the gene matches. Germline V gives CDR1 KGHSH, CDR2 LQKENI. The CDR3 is CASSPQSSGSSYEQYF. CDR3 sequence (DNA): TGTGCCAGCTCACCACAATCTAGCGGGAGCTCCTACGAGCAGTACTTC.

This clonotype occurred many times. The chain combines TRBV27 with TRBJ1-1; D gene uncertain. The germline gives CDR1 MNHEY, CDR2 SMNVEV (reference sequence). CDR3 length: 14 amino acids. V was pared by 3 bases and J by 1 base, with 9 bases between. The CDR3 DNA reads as TGTGCCAGCAGTTTCGGGTTTGCGAACACTGAAGCTTTCTTT. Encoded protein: CASSFGFANTEAFF.

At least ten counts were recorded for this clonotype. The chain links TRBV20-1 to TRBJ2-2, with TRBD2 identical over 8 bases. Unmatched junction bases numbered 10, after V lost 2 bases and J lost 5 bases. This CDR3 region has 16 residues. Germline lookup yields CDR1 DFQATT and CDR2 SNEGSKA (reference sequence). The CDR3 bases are TGCAGTGCTAGAATCGGCTTAGCGGGATTAACCGGGGAGCTGTTTTTT. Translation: CSARIGLAGLTGELFF.

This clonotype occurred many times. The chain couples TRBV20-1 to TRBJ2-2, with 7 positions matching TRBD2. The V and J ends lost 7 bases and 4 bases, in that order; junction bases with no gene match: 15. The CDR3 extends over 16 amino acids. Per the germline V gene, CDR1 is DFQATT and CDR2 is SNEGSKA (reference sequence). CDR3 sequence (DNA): TGCAGTGTCCCCGGCGGGGCGGGAGTTGCCACCGGGGAGCTGTTTTTT. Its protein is CSVPGGAGVATGELFF.

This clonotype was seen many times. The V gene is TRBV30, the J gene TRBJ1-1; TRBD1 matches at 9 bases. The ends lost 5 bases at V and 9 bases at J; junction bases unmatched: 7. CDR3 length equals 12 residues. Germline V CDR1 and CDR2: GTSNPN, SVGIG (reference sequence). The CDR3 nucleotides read TGTGCCTGGGGGGACAGGGCGGAGAAAGCTTTCTTT. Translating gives CAWGDRAEKAFF.

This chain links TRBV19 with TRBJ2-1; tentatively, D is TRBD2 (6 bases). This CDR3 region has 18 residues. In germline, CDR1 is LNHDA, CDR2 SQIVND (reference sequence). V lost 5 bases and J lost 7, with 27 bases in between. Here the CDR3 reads CASSLLLGDSLRVNEQFF. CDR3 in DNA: TGTGCCAGTAGTTTATTATTAGGGGACTCCCTGCGGGTTAATGAGCAGTTCTTC.

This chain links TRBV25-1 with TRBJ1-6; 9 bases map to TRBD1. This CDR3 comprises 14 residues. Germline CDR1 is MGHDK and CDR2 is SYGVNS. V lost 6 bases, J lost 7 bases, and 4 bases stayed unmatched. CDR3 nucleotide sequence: TGTGCCAGCAGCGAGACAGGGGGAAATTCACCCCTCCACTTT. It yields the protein CASSETGGNSPLHF.

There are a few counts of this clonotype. Here the CDR3 DNA reads TGTGCCAGCGGACAGGGGAGAACACTCGAGCAGTACTTC. This translates into CASGQGRTLEQYF. The gene calls are TRBV19 and TRBJ2-7, with TRBD1 identical over 9 bases. CDR3 size: 13 residues. The germline V gene encodes CDR1 LNHDA and CDR2 SQIVND (reference sequence). The V and J ends lost 9 bases and 6 bases, in that order; junction bases with no gene match: 9.

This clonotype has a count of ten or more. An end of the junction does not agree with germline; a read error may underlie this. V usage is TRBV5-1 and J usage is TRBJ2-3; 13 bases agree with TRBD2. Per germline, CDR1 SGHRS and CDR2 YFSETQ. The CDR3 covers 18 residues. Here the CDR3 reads CASSSPRGLAGTTDTQYF. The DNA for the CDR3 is TGTGCCAGCAGCTCCCCGAGGGGACTAGCGGGAACCACAGATACGCAGTATTTT.

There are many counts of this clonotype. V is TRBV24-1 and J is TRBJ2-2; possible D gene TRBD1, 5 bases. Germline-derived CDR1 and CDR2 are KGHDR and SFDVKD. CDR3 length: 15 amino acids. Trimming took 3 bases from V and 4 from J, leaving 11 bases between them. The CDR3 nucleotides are TGTGCCACCAGTGATCCGCGACAGCCCACCGGGGAGCTGTTTTTT. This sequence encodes CATSDPRQPTGELFF.

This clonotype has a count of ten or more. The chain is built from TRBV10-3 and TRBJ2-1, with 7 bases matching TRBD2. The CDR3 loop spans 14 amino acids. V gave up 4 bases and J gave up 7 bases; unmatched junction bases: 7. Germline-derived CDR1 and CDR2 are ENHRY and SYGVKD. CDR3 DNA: TGTGCCATCAGTGTATGGGAGGGTTCGAATGAGCAGTTCTTC. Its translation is CAISVWEGSNEQFF.

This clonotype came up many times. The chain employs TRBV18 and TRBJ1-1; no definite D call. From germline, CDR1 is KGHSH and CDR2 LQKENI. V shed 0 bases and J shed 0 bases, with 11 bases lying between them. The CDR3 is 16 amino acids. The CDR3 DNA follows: TGTGCCAGCTCACCACCAGGGCACCTCATGAACACTGAAGCTTTCTTT. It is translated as CASSPPGHLMNTEAFF.

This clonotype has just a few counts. CDR3 sequence (DNA): TGCAGCGTTGGAGGGGCTAATGAAAAACTGTTTTTT. As protein: CSVGGANEKLFF. This chain links TRBV29-1 with TRBJ1-4; TRBD1 might be the D (5 bases). Trimming shortened V by 4 bases and J by 3 bases, and 6 bases separated the two germline ends. In germline, CDR1 is SQVTM, CDR2 ANQGSEA. CDR3 length: 12 amino acids.

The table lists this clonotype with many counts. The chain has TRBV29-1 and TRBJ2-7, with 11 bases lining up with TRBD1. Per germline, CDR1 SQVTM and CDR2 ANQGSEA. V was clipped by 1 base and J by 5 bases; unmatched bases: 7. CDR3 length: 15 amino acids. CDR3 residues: CSVEVWDRGLNEQYF. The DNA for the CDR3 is TGCAGCGTTGAAGTCTGGGACAGGGGGTTAAACGAGCAGTACTTC.

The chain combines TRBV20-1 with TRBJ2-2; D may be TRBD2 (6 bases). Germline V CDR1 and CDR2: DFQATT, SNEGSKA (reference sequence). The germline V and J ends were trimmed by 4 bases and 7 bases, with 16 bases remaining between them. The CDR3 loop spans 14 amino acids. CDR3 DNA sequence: TGCAGTGCTATATCGCCGGAGGGGAACGGGGAGCTGTTTTTT. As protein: CSAISPEGNGELFF.

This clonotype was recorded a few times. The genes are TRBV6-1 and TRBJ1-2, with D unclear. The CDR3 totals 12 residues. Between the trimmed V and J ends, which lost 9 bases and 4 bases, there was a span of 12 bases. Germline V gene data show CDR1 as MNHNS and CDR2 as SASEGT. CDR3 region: CASDLGSYGYTF. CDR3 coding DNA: TGTGCCAGTGACTTGGGTAGCTATGGCTACACCTTC.

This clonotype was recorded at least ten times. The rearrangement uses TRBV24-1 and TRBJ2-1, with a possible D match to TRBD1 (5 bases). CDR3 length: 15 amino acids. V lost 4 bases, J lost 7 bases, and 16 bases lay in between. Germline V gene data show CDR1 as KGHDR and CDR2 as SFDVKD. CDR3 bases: TGTGCCACCAGTGAAATAGGGGTAGCCGGTAATGAGCAGTTCTTC. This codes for CATSEIGVAGNEQFF.

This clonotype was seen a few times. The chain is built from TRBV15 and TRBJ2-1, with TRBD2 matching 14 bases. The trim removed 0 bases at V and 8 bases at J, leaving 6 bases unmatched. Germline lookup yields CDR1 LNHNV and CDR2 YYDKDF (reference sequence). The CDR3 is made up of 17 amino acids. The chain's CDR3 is CATSRDKGTSGSYEQFF. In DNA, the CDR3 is TGTGCCACCAGCAGAGATAAGGGGACTAGCGGGAGCTATGAGCAGTTCTTC.

The chain's CDR3 is CASSRIREPYEQYF. In DNA form, the CDR3 reads TGTGCCAGCAGCCGGATAAGGGAACCCTACGAGCAGTACTTC. V gene TRBV7-2 combines with J gene TRBJ2-7; D is ambiguous. V was trimmed by 5 bases and J by 2 bases, leaving 13 bases between them. The CDR3 is 14 amino acids. The germline CDR1 and CDR2 sequences are SGHTA and FQGNSA.

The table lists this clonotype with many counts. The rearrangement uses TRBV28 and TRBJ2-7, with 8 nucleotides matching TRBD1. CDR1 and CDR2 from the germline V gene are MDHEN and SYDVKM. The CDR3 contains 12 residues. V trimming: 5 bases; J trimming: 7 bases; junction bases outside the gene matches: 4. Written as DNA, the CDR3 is TGTGCCAGCAGTACCGACAGGGGAGAGCAGTACTTC. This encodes CASSTDRGEQYF.

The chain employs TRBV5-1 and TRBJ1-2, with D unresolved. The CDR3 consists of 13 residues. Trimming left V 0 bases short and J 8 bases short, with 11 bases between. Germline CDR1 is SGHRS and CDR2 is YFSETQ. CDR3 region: CASSLVGGEGYTF. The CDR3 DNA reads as TGCGCCAGCAGCTTGGTGGGAGGTGAAGGCTACACCTTC.

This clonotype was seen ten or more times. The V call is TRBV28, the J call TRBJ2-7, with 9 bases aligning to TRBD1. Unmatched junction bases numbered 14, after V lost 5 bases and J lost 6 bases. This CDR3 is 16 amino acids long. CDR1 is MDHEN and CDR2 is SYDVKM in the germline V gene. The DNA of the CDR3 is TGTGCCAGCAGTGAGGCACGGCTGGGACAGGGCCCCGAGCAGTACTTC. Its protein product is CASSEARLGQGPEQYF.

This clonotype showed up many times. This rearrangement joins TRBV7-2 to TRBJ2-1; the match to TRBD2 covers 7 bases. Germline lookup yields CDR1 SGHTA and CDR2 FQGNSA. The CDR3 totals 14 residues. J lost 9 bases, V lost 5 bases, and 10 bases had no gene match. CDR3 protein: CASSSGMGDSEQFF. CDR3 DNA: TGTGCCAGCAGCAGCGGGATGGGCGACAGTGAGCAGTTCTTC.

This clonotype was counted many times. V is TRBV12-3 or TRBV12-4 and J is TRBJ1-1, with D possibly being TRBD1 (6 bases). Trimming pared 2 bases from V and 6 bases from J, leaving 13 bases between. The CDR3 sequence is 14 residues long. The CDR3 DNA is TGTGCCAGCAGTTTATTACAGGGTGGAGCTGAAGCTTTCTTT. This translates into CASSLLQGGAEAFF.

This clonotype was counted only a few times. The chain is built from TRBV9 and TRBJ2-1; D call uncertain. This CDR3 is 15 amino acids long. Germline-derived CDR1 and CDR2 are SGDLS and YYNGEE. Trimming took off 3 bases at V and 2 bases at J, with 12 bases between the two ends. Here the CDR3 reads CASSDPVSTYNEQFF. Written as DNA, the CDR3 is TGTGCCAGCAGCGACCCCGTGAGTACCTACAATGAGCAGTTCTTC.

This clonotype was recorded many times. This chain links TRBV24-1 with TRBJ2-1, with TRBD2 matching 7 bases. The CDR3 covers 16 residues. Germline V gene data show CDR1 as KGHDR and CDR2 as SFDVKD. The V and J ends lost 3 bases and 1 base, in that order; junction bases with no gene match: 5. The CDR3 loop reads CATSDAGALSYNEQFF. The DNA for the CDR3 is TGTGCCACCAGTGATGCGGGAGCACTATCCTACAATGAGCAGTTCTTC.

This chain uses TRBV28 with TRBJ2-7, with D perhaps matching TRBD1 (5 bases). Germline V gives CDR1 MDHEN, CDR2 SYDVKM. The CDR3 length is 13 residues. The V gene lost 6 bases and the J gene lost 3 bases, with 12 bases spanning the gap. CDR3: CASRRGPYYEQYF. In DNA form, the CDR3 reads TGTGCCAGCAGAAGGGGCCCCTACTACGAGCAGTACTTC.

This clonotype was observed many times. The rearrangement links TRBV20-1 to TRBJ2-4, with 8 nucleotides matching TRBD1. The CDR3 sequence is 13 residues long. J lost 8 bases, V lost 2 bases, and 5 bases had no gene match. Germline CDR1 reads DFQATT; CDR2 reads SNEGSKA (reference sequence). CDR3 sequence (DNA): TGCAGTGCTAGATCTGGACAGGGATACATTCAGTACTTC. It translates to CSARSGQGYIQYF.